The 3 T cell receptor beta chains below come from one sample, sequenced in a study of tumor-infiltrating lymphocytes in primary liver carcinoma. Germline DNA was also extracted, and blood RNA derived from unsorted whole blood. Constant-region priming of about 500 ng total RNA yielded TCR beta cDNA. A slightly modified ARM-PCR protocol with three nested multiplex PCR rounds produced these TCR beta libraries. PCR rounds one and two used TRBV1-TRBV30 forward primers with a C-beta reverse primer for around 9 cycles each. MiXCR, applied by TCRdb to the multiplex PCR reads, yields one record per CDR3 protein. Of some 180,000 distinct CDR3 sequences in the sample, over 50% were seen once. Source material: peripheral blood. Receptors were obtained from a man between 35 and 55 years old with primary liver carcinoma and hepatitis B virus infection.

Remarks on this clonotype: A clone one base away is much larger, so this may be a read error. The CDR3 DNA is TGTGCCAGCAGCTTCGTCGGGGAGCTGTTTTTT. Translation: CASSFVGELFF. The V call is TRBV11-2, the J call TRBJ2-2; no definite D call. The ends were cut back, 3 bases at V and 7 bases at J, with 3 bases in the middle. The germline gives CDR1 SGHAT, CDR2 FQNNGV. The CDR3 length is 11 residues.

Regarding this clonotype: The junction departs from germline at one end; a sequencing error may be responsible. The chain employs TRBV4-1 and TRBJ2-1; 10 positions agree with TRBD2. CDR1 is MGHRA, CDR2 YSYEKL, per germline. The CDR3 runs to 17 residues. CDR3 in amino acids: CVSSHRGLAVSYNEHFF. Written as DNA, the CDR3 is TGCGTCAGCAGCCATCGCGGACTAGCGGTCTCCTACAATGAGCACTTCTTC.

V is TRBV10-3 and J is TRBJ2-5, with D tentatively TRBD1 (6 bases). Trimming shortened V by 0 bases and J by 2 bases, and 10 bases separated the two germline ends. Germline assignment: CDR1 ENHRY and CDR2 SYGVKD. CDR3 length: 15 residues. The CDR3 bases are TGTGCCATCAGTGAGTCCGGGACATCTCAAGAGACCCAGTACTTC. Its translation: CAISESGTSQETQYF.